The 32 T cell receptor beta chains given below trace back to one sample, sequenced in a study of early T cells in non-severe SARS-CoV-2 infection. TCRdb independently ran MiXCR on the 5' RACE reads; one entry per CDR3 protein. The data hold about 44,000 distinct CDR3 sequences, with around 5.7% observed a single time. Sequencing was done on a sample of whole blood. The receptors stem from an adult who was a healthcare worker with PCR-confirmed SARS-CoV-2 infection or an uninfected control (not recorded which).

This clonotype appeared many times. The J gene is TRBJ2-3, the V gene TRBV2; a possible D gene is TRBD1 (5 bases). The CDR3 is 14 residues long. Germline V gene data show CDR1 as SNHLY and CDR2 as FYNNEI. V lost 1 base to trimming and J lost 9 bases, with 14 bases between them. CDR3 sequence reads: CASSEVVQGGTQYF. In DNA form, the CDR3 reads TGTGCCAGCAGTGAAGTAGTCCAGGGTGGGACGCAGTATTTT.

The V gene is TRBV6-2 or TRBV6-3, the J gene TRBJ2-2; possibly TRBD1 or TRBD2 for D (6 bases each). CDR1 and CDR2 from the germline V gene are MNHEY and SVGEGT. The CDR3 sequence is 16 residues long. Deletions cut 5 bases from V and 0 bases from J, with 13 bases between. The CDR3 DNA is TGTGCCAGCAGTCCCCTTGGGGGGCCGAACACCGGGGAGCTGTTTTTT. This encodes CASSPLGGPNTGELFF.

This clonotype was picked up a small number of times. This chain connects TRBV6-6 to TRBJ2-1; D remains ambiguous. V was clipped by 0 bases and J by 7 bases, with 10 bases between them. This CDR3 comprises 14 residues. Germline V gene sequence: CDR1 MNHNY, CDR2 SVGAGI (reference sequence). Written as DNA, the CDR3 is TGTGCCAGCAGTTACTCTCCACGGCCAAATGAGCAGTTCTTC. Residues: CASSYSPRPNEQFF.

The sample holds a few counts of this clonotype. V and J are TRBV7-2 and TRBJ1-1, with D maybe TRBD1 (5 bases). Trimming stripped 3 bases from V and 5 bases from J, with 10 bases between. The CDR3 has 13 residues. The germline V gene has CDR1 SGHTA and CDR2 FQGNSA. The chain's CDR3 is CASSFGRGTEAFF. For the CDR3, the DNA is TGTGCCAGCAGCTTTGGGAGGGGAACTGAAGCTTTCTTT.

The CDR3 is CASRRQGRYEQYF. The CDR3 DNA reads TGTGCCAGCAGGCGACAGGGACGGTACGAGCAGTACTTC. The chain joins TRBV7-2 to TRBJ2-7, with 7 bases that match TRBD1. Germline-derived CDR1 and CDR2 are SGHTA and FQGNSA. Unmatched junction bases numbered 6, after V lost 6 bases and J lost 4 bases. The CDR3 covers 13 residues.

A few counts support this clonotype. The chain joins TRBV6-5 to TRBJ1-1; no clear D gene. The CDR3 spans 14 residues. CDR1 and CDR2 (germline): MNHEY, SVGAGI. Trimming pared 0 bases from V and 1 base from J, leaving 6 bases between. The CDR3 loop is CASSYSRRNTEAFF. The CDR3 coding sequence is TGTGCCAGCAGTTACTCGCGGAGGAACACTGAAGCTTTCTTT.

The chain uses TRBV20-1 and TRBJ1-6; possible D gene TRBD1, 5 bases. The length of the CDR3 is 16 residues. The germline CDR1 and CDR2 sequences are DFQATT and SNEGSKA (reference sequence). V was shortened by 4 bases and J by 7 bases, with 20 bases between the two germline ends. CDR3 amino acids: CSAISGGGSLNSPLHF. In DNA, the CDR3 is TGCAGTGCTATCTCTGGGGGAGGGTCATTAAATTCACCCCTCCACTTT.

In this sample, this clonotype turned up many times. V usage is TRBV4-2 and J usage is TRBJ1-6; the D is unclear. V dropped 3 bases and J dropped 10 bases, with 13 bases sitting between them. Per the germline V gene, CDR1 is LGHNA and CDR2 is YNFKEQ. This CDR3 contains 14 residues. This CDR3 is CASSHIGLGSPLHF. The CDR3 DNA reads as TGTGCCAGCAGCCACATTGGGCTAGGCTCACCCCTCCACTTT.

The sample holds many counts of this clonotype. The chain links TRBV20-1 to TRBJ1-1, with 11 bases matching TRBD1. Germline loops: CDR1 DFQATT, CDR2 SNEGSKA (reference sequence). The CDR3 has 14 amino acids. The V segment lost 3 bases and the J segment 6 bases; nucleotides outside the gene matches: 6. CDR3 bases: TGCAGTGCTAGTCTCGGACAGGGGGCGGCTGAAGCTTTCTTT. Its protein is CSASLGQGAAEAFF.

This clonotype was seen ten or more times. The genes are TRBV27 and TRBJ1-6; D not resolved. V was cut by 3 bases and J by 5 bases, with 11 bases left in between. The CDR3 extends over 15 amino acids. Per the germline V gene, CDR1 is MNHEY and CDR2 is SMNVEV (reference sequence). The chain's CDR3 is CASSFDGRDNSPLHF. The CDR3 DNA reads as TGTGCCAGCAGTTTCGATGGACGGGATAATTCACCCCTCCACTTT.

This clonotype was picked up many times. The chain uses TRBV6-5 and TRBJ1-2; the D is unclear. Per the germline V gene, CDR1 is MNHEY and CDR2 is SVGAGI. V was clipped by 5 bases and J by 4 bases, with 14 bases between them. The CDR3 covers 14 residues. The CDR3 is CASSAGPRTYGYTF. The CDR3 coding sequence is TGTGCCAGCAGTGCCGGACCGCGCACCTATGGCTACACCTTC.

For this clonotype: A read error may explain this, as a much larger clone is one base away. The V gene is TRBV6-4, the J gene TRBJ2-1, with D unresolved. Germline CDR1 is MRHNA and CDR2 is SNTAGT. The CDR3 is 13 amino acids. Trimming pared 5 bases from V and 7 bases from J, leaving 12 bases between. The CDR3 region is CASSPSQRNEQFF. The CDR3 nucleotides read TGTGCCAGCAGTCCTTCCCAGAGAAATGAGCAGTTCTTC.

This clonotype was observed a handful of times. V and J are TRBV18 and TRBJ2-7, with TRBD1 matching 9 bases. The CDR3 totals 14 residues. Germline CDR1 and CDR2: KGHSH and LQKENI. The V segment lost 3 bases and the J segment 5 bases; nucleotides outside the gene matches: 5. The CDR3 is CASSPNRGQDEQYF. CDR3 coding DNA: TGTGCCAGCTCACCTAACAGGGGGCAGGACGAGCAGTACTTC.

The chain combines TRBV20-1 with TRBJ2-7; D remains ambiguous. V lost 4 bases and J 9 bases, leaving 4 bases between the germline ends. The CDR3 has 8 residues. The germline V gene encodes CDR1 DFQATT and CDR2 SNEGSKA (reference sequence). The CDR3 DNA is TGCAGTGCTATGGGGCAGTACTTC. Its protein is CSAMGQYF.

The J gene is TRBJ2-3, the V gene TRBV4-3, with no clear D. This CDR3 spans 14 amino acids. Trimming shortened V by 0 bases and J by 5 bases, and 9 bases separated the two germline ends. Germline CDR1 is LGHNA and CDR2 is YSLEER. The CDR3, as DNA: TGCGCCAGCAGCCAAGATCCTTGGTTAGATACGCAGTATTTT. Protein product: CASSQDPWLDTQYF.

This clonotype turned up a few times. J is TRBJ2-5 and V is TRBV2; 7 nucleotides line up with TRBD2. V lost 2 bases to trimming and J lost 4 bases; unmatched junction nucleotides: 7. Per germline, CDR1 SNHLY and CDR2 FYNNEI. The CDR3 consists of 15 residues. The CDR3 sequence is CASSESSGVGETQYF. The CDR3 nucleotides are TGTGCCAGCAGTGAATCCAGCGGGGTTGGAGAGACCCAGTACTTC.

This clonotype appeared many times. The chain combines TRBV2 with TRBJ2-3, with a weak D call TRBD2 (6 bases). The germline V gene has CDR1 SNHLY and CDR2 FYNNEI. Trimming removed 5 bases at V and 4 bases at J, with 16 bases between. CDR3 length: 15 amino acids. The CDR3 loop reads CASSPQTRAPDTQYF. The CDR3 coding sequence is TGTGCCAGCAGTCCCCAGACTAGGGCCCCAGATACGCAGTATTTT.

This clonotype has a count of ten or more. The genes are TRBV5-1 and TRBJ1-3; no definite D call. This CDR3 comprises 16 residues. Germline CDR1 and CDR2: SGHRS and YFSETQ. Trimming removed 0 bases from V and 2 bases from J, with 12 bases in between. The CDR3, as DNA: TGCGCCAGCAGCTTGGATGTCCAGTCAACTGGAAACACCATATATTTT. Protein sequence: CASSLDVQSTGNTIYF.

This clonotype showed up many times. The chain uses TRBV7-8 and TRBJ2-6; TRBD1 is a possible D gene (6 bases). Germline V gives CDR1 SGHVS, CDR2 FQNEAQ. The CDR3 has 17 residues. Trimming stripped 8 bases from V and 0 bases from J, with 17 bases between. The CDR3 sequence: CASWLGRGDSGANVLTF. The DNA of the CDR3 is TGTGCCAGCTGGTTGGGCAGGGGAGACTCTGGGGCCAACGTCCTGACTTTC.

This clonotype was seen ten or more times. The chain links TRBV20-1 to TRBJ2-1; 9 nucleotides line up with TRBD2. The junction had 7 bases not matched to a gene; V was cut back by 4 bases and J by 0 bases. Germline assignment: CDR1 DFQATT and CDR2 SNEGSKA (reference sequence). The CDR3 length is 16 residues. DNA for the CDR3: TGCAGTGCTAATAATCTAGCGGGGAGCTCCTACAATGAGCAGTTCTTC. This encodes CSANNLAGSSYNEQFF.

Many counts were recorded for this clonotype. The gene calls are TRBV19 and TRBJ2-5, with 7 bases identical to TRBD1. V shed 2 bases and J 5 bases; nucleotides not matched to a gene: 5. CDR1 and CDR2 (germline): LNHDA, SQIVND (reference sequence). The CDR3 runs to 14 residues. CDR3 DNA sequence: TGTGCCAGTAGTATACCGACAGGGCCCGAGACCCAGTACTTC. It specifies CASSIPTGPETQYF.

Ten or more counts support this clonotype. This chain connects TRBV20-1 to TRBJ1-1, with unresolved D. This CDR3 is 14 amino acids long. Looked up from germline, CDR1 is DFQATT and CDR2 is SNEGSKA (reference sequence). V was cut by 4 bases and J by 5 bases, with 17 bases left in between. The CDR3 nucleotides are TGCAGTGCTATGTGGGTTGCGGGAAATACTGAAGCTTTCTTT. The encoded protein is CSAMWVAGNTEAFF.

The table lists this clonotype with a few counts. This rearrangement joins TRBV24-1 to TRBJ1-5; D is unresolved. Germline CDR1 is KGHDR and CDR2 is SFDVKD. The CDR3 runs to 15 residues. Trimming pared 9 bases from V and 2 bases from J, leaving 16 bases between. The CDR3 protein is CATRLDRWGNQPQHF. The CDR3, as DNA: TGTGCCACCCGCCTCGATCGCTGGGGCAATCAGCCCCAGCATTTT.

CDR3 amino acids: CASTAGDNYGYTF. The CDR3 DNA reads TGTGCCAGTACTGCAGGGGATAACTATGGCTACACCTTC. V gene TRBV9 combines with J gene TRBJ1-2, with D possibly matching TRBD1 (6 bases). Germline CDR1 is SGDLS and CDR2 is YYNGEE. The length of the CDR3 is 13 residues. V gave up 8 bases and J gave up 1 base, with 12 bases separating them.

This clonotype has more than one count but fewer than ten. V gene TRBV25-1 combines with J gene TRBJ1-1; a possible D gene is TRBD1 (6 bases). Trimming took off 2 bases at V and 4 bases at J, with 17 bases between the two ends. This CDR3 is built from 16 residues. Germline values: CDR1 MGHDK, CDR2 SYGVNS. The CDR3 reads CASSEVGVQGGTEAFF. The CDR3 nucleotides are TGTGCCAGCAGTGAAGTGGGGGTACAGGGAGGCACTGAAGCTTTCTTT.

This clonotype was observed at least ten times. CDR3 in amino acids: CASSSGGGTNEKLFF. The CDR3 DNA sequence: TGTGCCAGCAGTTCGGGCGGAGGAACTAATGAAAAACTGTTTTTT. This chain connects TRBV28 to TRBJ1-4; no firm D call. V lost 4 bases and J lost 1, with 10 bases in between. From germline, CDR1 is MDHEN and CDR2 SYDVKM. The CDR3 covers 15 residues.

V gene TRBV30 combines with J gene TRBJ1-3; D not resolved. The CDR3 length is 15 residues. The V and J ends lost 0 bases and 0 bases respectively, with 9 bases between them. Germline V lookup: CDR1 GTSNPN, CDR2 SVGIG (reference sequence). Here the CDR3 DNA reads TGTGCCTGGAGTGTCGGCAGGTTCTCTGGAAACACCATATATTTT. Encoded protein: CAWSVGRFSGNTIYF.

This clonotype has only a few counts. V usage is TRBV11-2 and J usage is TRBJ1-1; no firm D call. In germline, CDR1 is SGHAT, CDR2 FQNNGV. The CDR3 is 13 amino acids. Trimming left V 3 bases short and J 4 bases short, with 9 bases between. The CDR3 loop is CASSFESGTEAFF. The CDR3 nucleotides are TGTGCCAGCAGCTTTGAGTCGGGCACTGAAGCTTTCTTT.

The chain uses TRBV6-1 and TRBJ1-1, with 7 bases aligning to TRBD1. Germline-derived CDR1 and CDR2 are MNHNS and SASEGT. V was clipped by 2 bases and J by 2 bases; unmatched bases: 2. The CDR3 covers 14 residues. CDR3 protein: CASSEYRGNTEAFF. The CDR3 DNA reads TGTGCCAGCAGTGAATACAGGGGCAACACTGAAGCTTTCTTT.

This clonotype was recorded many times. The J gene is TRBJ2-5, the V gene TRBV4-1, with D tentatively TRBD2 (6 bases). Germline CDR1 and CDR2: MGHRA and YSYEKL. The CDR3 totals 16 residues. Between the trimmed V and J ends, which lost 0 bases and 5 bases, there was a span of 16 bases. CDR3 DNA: TGCGCCAGCAGCCAAGATTGGCGGGGCATGGGGGAGACCCAGTACTTC. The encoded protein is CASSQDWRGMGETQYF.

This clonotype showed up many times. The CDR3 DNA reads TGCGCCAGCAGCCCCGGACAGGCGCCACCTAACTATGGCTACACCTTC. Translated, it gives CASSPGQAPPNYGYTF. This chain uses TRBV23-1 with TRBJ1-2; TRBD1 agrees at 7 bases. TRBV23-1 is known as an ORF, though its function is uncertain. CDR3 length: 16 residues. Trimming cost V 6 bases and J 0 bases; bases outside gene matches: 10.

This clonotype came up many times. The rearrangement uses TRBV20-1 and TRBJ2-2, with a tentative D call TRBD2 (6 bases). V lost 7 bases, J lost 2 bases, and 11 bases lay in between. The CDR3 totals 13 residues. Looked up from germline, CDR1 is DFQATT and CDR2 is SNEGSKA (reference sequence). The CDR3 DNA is TGCAGTGGGGTAGCGGCAAACACCGGGGAGCTGTTTTTT. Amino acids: CSGVAANTGELFF.